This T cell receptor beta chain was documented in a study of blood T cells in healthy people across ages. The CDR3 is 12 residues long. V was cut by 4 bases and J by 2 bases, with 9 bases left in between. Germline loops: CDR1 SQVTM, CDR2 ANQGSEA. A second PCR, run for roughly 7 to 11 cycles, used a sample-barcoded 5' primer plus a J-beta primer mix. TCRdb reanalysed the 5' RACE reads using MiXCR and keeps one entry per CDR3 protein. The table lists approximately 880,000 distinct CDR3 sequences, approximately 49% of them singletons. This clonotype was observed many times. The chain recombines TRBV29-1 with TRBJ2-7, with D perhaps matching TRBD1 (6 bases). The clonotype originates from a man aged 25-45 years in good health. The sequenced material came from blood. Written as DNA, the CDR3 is TGCAGCGTTGGCAGGGGCACCTACGAGCAGTACTTC. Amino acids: CSVGRGTYEQYF.